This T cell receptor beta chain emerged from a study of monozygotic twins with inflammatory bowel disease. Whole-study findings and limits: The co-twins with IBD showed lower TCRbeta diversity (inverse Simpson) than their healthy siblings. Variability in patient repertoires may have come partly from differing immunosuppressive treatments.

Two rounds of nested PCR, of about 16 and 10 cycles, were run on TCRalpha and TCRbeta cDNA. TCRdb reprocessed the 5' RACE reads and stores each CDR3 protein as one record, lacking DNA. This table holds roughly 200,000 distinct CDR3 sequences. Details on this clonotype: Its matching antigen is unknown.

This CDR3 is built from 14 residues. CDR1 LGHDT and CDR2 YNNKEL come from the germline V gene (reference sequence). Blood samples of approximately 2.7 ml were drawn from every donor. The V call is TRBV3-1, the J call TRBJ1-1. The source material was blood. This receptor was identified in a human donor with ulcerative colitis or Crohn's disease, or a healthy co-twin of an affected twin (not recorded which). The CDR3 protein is CASSRLGMNTEAFF.